A single sample gave rise to the 21 T cell receptor beta chains below, sequenced in a study of blood T cell repertoires in COVID-19. Clones were sequenced by immunoSEQ multiplex PCR, and TCRdb holds only the in-frame ones, with some missing. Among around 200,000 clones listed, roughly nine tenths were seen once. Input material: PBMCs or T cells enriched from blood (not recorded which). The receptor set was obtained from a woman aged 25 to 39 who had recovered from COVID-19.

J is TRBJ1-1 and V is TRBV7-8; perhaps TRBD1 as D (6 bases). CDR1 and CDR2 (germline): SGHVS, FQNEAQ. This CDR3 is 17 amino acids long. V was trimmed by 5 bases and J by 1 base, leaving 20 bases between them. CDR3 coding DNA: TGTGCCAGCAGCCCCCCAAAAATATACAGGGCGAACACTGAAGCTTTCTTT. Translating gives CASSPPKIYRANTEAFF.

This rearrangement joins TRBV7-3 to TRBJ1-3; D is unclear. Trimming took off 5 bases at V and 5 bases at J, with 13 bases between the two ends. The germline gives CDR1 SGHTA, CDR2 FQGTGA. This CDR3 spans 14 amino acids. CDR3 in DNA: TGTGCCAGCAGCCCCCGGCGGGCAAGAAACACCATATATTTT. Translated: CASSPRRARNTIYF. Filled out from reference TRBV7-3 and TRBJ1-3, the complete variable domain reads GAGVSQTPSNKVTEKGKYVELRCDPISGHTALYWYRQSLGQGPEFLIYFQGTGAADDSGLPNDRFFAVRPEGSVSTLKIQRTERGDSAVYLCASSPRRARNTIYFGEGSWLTVV.

This clone was detected only a few times. Other nucleotide sequences in the sample specify the same CDR3. This chain links TRBV4-3 with TRBJ2-2; D gene ambiguous. The CDR3 is 13 amino acids. Germline assignment: CDR1 LGHNA and CDR2 YSLEER. V dropped 3 bases and J dropped 1 base, with 3 bases sitting between them. CDR3 residues: CASSQRNTGELFF. CDR3 in DNA: TGCGCCAGCAGCCAGCGGAACACCGGGGAGCTGTTTTTT.

The CDR3 DNA sequence: TGTGCCAGCAGTTTATGGGGCAGGGGGCAGATGTCCGGGGAGCTGTTTTTT. This encodes CASSLWGRGQMSGELFF. The chain employs TRBV27 and TRBJ2-2, with 8 bases lining up with TRBD1. Germline CDR1 and CDR2: MNHEY and SMNVEV (reference sequence). V shed 1 base and J 6 bases; nucleotides not matched to a gene: 10. This CDR3 comprises 17 residues.

This sequence joins TRBV11-3 and TRBJ1-1; D remains ambiguous. The ends were cut back, 4 bases at V and 8 bases at J, with 17 bases in the middle. CDR1 and CDR2 (germline): SGHNT, YENEEA. The CDR3 totals 14 residues. CDR3 loop: CASSYHPGGPEAFF. The CDR3 DNA reads as TGTGCCAGCAGCTACCACCCGGGAGGTCCAGAAGCTTTCTTT.

J is TRBJ2-3 and V is TRBV27, with D possibly matching TRBD1 (6 bases). The CDR3 spans 14 residues. Germline loops: CDR1 MNHEY, CDR2 SMNVEV (reference sequence). V was pared by 5 bases and J by 6 bases, with 15 bases between. As DNA, the CDR3 is TGTGCCAGCAGTACGCAAACAGGGTGGGATACGCAGTATTTT. Translation: CASSTQTGWDTQYF.

The chain employs TRBV7-6 and TRBJ2-7; D not certain. CDR1 and CDR2 from the germline V gene are SGHVS and FNYEAQ. The CDR3 loop spans 13 amino acids. V was clipped by 5 bases and J by 3 bases, with 11 bases between them. CDR3 in DNA: TGTGCCAGCAGCCTCCTCGGCGGCTACGAGCAGTACTTC. Translation: CASSLLGGYEQYF.

This clone was seen a single time. V and J are TRBV7-2 and TRBJ1-4; a weak D match, TRBD1 (5 bases). Germline loops: CDR1 SGHTA, CDR2 FQGNSA. Trimming pared 5 bases from V and 4 bases from J, leaving 11 bases between. This CDR3 has 14 amino acids. The CDR3 is CASSPDTSNEKLFF. The CDR3 DNA reads as TGTGCCAGCAGCCCGGACACGAGTAATGAAAAACTGTTTTTT.

The rearrangement uses TRBV10-2 and TRBJ1-1, with no clear D. Trimming shortened V by 3 bases and J by 5 bases, and 7 bases separated the two germline ends. Germline-derived CDR1 and CDR2 are WSHSY and SAAADI. This CDR3 has 12 amino acids. The CDR3 DNA follows: TGCGCCAGCAGTGACGCGGTGACTGAAGCTTTCTTT. It translates to CASSDAVTEAFF.

The chain is built from TRBV4-1 and TRBJ1-1; 7 positions match TRBD1. J gave up 0 bases and V 3 bases, and 7 bases lay outside the gene matches. The CDR3 contains 16 residues. CDR1 and CDR2 (germline): MGHRA, YSYEKL. CDR3 amino acids: CASSHKDRALNTEAFF. CDR3 nucleotide sequence: TGCGCCAGCAGCCATAAAGACAGGGCGCTGAACACTGAAGCTTTCTTT.

The rearrangement joins TRBV7-3 to TRBJ1-6; D call uncertain. Germline V gene data show CDR1 as SGHTA and CDR2 as FQGTGA. V lost 5 bases and J lost 7, with 12 bases in between. The CDR3 has 14 amino acids. The CDR3 DNA follows: TGTGCCAGCAGCGTAGAGACGGGGAATTCACCCCTCCACTTT. Its protein product is CASSVETGNSPLHF. Using reference TRBV7-3 and TRBJ1-6 for the parts outside the CDR3, the full variable domain is GAGVSQTPSNKVTEKGKYVELRCDPISGHTALYWYRQSLGQGPEFLIYFQGTGAADDSGLPNDRFFAVRPEGSVSTLKIQRTERGDSAVYLCASSVETGNSPLHFGNGTRLTVT.

The CDR3 spells CAKTGKTLGGNTIYF. Here the CDR3 DNA reads TGTGCCAAAACGGGGAAGACTCTTGGAGGAAACACCATATATTTT. V and J are TRBV2 and TRBJ1-3; no firm D call. Trimming stripped 10 bases from V and 4 bases from J, with 20 bases between. CDR1 and CDR2 (germline): SNHLY, FYNNEI. The CDR3 covers 15 residues.

J is TRBJ2-2 and V is TRBV19, with TRBD1 as a possible D gene (6 bases). Trimming cost V 3 bases and J 7 bases, with 12 bases left between them. Germline assignment: CDR1 LNHDA and CDR2 SQIVND (reference sequence). The length of the CDR3 is 14 residues. The CDR3 protein is CASSMASGVGELFF. CDR3 DNA: TGTGCCAGTAGTATGGCCTCAGGGGTCGGGGAGCTGTTTTTT. Drawing the rest from reference TRBV19 and TRBJ2-2, the complete variable domain is DGGITQSPKYLFRKEGQNVTLSCEQNLNHDAMYWYRQDPGQGLRLIYYSQIVNDFQKGDIAEGYSVSREKKESFPLTVTSAQKNPTAFYLCASSMASGVGELFFGEGSRLTVL.

This chain joins TRBV5-6 and TRBJ1-2, with D hard to call. Trimming removed 4 bases from V and 4 bases from J, with 11 bases in between. Per germline, CDR1 SGHDT and CDR2 YYEEEE. The CDR3 has 13 residues. CDR3 region: CASSTGGFYGYTF. As DNA, the CDR3 is TGTGCCAGCAGCACGGGAGGTTTCTATGGCTACACCTTC.

The J gene is TRBJ2-1, the V gene TRBV4-3; 9 bases map to TRBD1. Germline V lookup: CDR1 LGHNA, CDR2 YSLEER. Trimming removed 3 bases from V and 4 bases from J; junction bases left unmatched: 7. The CDR3 is 16 amino acids. The CDR3 DNA follows: TGCGCCAGCAGCCACGGACAGGGGACGCCATACAATGAGCAGTTCTTC. It translates to CASSHGQGTPYNEQFF.

The genes are TRBV2 and TRBJ2-5, with D perhaps matching TRBD2 (6 bases). The length of the CDR3 is 14 residues. Per the germline V gene, CDR1 is SNHLY and CDR2 is FYNNEI. V lost 2 bases and J lost 2, with 9 bases in between. Here the CDR3 reads CASSETEGQETQYF. Here the CDR3 DNA reads TGTGCCAGCAGTGAAACGGAGGGACAAGAGACCCAGTACTTC.

The V call is TRBV19, the J call TRBJ2-5, with 8 bases matching TRBD2. The CDR3 totals 18 residues. CDR1 and CDR2 from the germline V gene are LNHDA and SQIVND (reference sequence). V lost 5 bases to trimming and J lost 5 bases; unmatched junction nucleotides: 19. CDR3 region: CASSAGGGFAGGRETQYF. The CDR3 coding sequence is TGTGCCAGTAGTGCAGGAGGCGGCTTCGCGGGGGGCCGGGAGACCCAGTACTTC.

This chain connects TRBV19 to TRBJ1-2; maybe TRBD1 (6 bases). Germline values: CDR1 LNHDA, CDR2 SQIVND (reference sequence). With 4 bases removed from V and 2 bases from J, the gap between germline ends came to 14 bases. This CDR3 has 15 residues. The CDR3: CASSTQPGHNYGYTF. The CDR3 DNA is TGTGCCAGTAGTACCCAACCGGGACACAACTATGGCTACACCTTC.

V gene TRBV6-5 combines with J gene TRBJ1-2; 7 bases fit TRBD1. Germline loops: CDR1 MNHEY, CDR2 SVGAGI. V lost 6 bases and J lost 6; bases outside the gene matches: 4. The CDR3 is 12 amino acids. For the CDR3, the DNA is TGTGCCAGCAGCCGGGACAGAAATGGCTACACCTTC. This translates into CASSRDRNGYTF.

V gene TRBV4-3 combines with J gene TRBJ2-5; TRBD2 aligns across 8 bases. Germline loops: CDR1 LGHNA, CDR2 YSLEER. V was clipped by 4 bases and J by 5 bases; unmatched bases: 6. This CDR3 is 14 amino acids long. The CDR3 DNA reads as TGCGCCAGCAGCCTAGGACTAGCTCGCGAGACCCAGTACTTC. Protein sequence: CASSLGLARETQYF.

This clone appeared many times. The gene calls are TRBV23-1 and TRBJ1-5; D not certain. TRBV23-1 falls under the ORF class, with uncertain function. This CDR3 is 14 amino acids long. Trimming cost V 3 bases and J 3 bases, with 9 bases left between them. The CDR3 region has the DNA TGCGCCAGCAGTCACTCCGGGATCAATCAGCCCCAGCATTTT. Translated, it gives CASSHSGINQPQHF.